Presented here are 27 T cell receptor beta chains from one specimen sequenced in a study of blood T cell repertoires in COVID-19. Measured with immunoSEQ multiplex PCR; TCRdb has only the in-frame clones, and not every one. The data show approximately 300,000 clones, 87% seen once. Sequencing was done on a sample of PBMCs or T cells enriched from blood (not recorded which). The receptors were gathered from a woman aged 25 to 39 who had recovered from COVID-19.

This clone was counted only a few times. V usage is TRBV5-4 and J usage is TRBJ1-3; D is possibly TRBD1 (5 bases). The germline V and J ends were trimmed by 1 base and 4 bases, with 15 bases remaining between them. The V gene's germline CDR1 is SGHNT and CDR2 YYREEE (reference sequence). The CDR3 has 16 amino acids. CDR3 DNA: TGTGCCAGCAGCTTGATGGGGGGTCGGCTCGGAAACACCATATATTTT. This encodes CASSLMGGRLGNTIYF. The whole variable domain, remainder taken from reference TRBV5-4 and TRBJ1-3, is ETGVTQSPTHLIKTRGQQVTLRCSSQSGHNTVSWYQQALGQGPQFIFQYYREEENGRGNFPPRFSGLQFPNYSSELNVNALELDDSALYLCASSLMGGRLGNTIYFGEGSWLTVV.

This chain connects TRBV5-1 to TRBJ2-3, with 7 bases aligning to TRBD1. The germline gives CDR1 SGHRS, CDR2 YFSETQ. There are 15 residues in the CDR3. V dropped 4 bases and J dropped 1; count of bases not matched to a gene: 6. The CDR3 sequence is CASSTKTGGTDTQYF. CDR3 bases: TGCGCCAGCAGCACGAAAACAGGGGGCACAGATACGCAGTATTTT.

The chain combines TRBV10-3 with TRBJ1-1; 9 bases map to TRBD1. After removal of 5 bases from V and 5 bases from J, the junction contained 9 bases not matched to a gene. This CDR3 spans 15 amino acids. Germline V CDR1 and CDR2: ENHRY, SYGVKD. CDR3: CAISRTGAGRTEAFF. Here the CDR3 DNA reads TGTGCCATCAGTCGGACAGGGGCGGGAAGGACTGAAGCTTTCTTT.

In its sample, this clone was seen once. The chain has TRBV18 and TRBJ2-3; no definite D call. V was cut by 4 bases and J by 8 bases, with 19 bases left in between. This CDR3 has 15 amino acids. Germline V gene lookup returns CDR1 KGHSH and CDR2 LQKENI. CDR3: CASSLERHKSRTQYF. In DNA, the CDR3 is TGTGCCAGCTCACTAGAACGACATAAGTCCCGTACGCAGTATTTT.

The CDR3 sequence: CASSQAGQGAYEQYF. CDR3 in DNA: TGTGCCAGCAGCCAAGCTGGACAGGGGGCCTACGAGCAGTACTTC. V usage is TRBV3-1 (or the pseudogene TRBV3-2) and J usage is TRBJ2-7, with TRBD1 matching 10 bases. This CDR3 region has 15 residues. V dropped 1 base and J dropped 2; count of bases not matched to a gene: 2. The V gene's germline CDR1 is LGHDT and CDR2 YNNKEL (reference sequence).

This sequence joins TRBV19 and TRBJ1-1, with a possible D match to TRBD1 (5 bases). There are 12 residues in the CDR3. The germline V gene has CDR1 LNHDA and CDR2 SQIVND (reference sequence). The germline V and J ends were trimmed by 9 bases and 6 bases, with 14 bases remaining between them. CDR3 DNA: TGTGCCAGCTCGGGGGTTTACGCTGAAGCTTTCTTT. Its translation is CASSGVYAEAFF.

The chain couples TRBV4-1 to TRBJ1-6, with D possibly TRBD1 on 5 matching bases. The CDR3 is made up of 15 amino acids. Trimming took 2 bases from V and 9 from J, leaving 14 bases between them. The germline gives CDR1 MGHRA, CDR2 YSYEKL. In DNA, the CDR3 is TGCGCCAGCAGCCAATATTCGGGGGAGGGTTCACCCCTCCACTTT. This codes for CASSQYSGEGSPLHF.

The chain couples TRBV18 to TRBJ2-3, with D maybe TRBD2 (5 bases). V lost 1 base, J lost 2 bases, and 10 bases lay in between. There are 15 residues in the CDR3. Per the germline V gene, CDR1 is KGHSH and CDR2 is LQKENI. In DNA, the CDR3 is TGTGCCAGCTCACCACTAGCGCTAGACACAGATACGCAGTATTTT. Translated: CASSPLALDTDTQYF.

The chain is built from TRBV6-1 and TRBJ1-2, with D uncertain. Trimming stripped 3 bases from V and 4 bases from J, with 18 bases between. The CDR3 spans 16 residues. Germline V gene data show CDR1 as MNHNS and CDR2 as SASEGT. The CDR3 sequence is CASSEVDTGNFYGYTF. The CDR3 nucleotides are TGTGCCAGCAGTGAGGTAGACACCGGTAACTTCTATGGCTACACCTTC.

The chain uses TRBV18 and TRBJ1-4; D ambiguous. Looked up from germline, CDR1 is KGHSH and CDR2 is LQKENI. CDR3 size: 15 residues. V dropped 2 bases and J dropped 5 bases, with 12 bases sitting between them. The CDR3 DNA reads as TGTGCCAGCTCACCAAACTTTGTCGCAAATGAAAAACTGTTTTTT. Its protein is CASSPNFVANEKLFF.

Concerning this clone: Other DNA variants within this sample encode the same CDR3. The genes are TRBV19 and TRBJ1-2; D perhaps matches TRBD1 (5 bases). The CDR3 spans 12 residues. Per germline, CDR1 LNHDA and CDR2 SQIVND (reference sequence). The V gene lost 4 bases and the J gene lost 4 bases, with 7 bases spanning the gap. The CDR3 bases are TGTGCCAGTAGTACCGACAGCTATGGCTACACCTTC. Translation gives CASSTDSYGYTF.

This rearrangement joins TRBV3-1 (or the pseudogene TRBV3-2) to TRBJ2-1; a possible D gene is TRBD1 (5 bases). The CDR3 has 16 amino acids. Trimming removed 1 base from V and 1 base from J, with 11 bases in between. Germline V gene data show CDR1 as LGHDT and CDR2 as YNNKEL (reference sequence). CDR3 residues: CASSQGGGGSYNEQFF. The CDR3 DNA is TGTGCCAGCAGCCAAGGGGGCGGCGGATCCTACAATGAGCAGTTCTTC.

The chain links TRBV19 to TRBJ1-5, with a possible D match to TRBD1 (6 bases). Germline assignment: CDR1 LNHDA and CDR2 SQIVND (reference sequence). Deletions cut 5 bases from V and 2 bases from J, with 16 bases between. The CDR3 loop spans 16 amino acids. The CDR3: CASSPRGGGGNQPQHF. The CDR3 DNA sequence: TGTGCCAGTAGTCCGCGTGGAGGGGGGGGCAATCAGCCCCAGCATTTT.

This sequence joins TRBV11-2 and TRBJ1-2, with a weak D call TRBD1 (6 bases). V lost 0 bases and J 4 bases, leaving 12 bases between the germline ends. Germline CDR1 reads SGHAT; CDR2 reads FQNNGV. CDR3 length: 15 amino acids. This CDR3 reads CASSLDHGQIYGYTF. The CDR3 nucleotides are TGTGCCAGCAGCTTAGATCACGGACAGATCTATGGCTACACCTTC.

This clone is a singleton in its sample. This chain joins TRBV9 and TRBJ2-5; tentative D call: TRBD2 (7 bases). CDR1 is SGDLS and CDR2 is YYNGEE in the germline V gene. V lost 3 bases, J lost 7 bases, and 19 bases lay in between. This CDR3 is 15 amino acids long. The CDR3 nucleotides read TGTGCCAGCAGCGGCCTCGGGGGGCCCGCGGGGACCCAGTACTTC. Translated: CASSGLGGPAGTQYF.

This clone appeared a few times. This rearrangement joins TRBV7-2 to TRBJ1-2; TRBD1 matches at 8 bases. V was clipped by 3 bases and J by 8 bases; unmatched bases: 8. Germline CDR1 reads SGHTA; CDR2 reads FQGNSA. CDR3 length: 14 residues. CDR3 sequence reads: CASSFPGTGYGYTF. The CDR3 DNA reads TGTGCCAGCAGCTTCCCCGGGACAGGATACGGCTACACCTTC.

The CDR3, as DNA: TGTGCCAGCAGTCCGATACAGGGGCGTTCACCCCTCCACTTT. Residues: CASSPIQGRSPLHF. The chain has TRBV27 and TRBJ1-6, with 7 bases fitting TRBD1. Germline V lookup: CDR1 MNHEY, CDR2 SMNVEV (reference sequence). J was trimmed by 9 bases and V by 5 bases; bases with no gene match: 7. The CDR3 consists of 14 residues.

CDR3 in amino acids: CASSEIQGSGSPLHF. CDR3 DNA: TGTGCCAGCTCAGAAATACAGGGGAGTGGGTCACCCCTCCACTTT. The genes are TRBV18 and TRBJ1-6; 7 bases are shared with TRBD1. V shed 5 bases and J 10 bases; nucleotides not matched to a gene: 11. CDR3 length equals 15 residues. Per the germline V gene, CDR1 is KGHSH and CDR2 is LQKENI.

The DNA of the CDR3 is TGCGCCAGCAGCCCAACTTCAGCGTCCGGTACCTACGAGCAGTACTTC. Its protein is CASSPTSASGTYEQYF. V usage is TRBV4-3 and J usage is TRBJ2-7; no reliable D call. The V and J ends lost 4 bases and 2 bases respectively, with 18 bases between them. Germline CDR1 reads LGHNA; CDR2 reads YSLEER. The CDR3 has 16 residues.

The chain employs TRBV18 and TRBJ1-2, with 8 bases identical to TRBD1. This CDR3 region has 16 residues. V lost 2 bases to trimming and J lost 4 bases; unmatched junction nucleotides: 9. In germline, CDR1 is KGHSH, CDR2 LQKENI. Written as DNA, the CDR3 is TGTGCCAGCTCACCAGGGACAGGCCACCACCTCTATGGCTACACCTTC. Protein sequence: CASSPGTGHHLYGYTF.

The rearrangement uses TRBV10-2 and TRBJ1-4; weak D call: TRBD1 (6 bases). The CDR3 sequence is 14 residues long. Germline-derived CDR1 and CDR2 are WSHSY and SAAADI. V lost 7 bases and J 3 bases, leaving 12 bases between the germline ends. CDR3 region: CASIGGQANEKLFF. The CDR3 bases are TGCGCCAGCATAGGGGGTCAGGCTAATGAAAAACTGTTTTTT.

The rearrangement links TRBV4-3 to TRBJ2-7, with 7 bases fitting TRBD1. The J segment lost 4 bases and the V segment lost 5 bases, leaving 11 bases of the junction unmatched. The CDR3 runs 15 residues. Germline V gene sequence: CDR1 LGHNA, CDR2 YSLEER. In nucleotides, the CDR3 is TGCGCCAGCAGCTTAGCCCCGGGACAGATGTACGAGCAGTACTTC. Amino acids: CASSLAPGQMYEQYF.

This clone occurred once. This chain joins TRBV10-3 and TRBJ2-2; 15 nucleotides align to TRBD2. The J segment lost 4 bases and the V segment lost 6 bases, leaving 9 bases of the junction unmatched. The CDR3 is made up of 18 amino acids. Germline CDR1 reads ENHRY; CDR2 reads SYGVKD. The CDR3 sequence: CAISGTSGGTGGTGELFF. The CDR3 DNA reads TGTGCCATCAGCGGGACTAGCGGGGGGACTGGGGGCACCGGGGAGCTGTTTTTT.

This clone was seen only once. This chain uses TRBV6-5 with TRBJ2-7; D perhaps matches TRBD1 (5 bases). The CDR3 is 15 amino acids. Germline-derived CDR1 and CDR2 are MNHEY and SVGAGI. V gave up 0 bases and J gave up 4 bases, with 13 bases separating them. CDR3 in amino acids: CASSYSGDREYEQYF. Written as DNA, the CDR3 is TGTGCCAGCAGTTACTCTGGCGACAGAGAATACGAGCAGTACTTC.

The CDR3 DNA reads as TGTGCCAGCAGCTTCGACAGGGCCTCTGGAAACACCATATATTTT. This encodes CASSFDRASGNTIYF. The chain has TRBV7-2 and TRBJ1-3; the match to TRBD1 covers 7 bases. The CDR3 extends over 15 amino acids. From germline, CDR1 is SGHTA and CDR2 FQGNSA. J was trimmed by 0 bases and V by 3 bases; bases with no gene match: 2.

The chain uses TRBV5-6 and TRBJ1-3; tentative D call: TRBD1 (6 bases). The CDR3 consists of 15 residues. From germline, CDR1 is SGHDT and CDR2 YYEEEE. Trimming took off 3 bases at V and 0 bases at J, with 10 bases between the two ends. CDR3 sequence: CASSSWGRSGNTIYF. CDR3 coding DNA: TGTGCCAGCAGCTCGTGGGGGCGCTCTGGAAACACCATATATTTT.

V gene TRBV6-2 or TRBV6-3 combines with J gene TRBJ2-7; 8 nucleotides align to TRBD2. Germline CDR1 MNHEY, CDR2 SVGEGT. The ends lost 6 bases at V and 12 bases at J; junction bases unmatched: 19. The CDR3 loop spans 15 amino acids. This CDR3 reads CASSKDRLWTGGAYF. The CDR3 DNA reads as TGTGCCAGCAGCAAAGACAGGCTCTGGACCGGGGGGGCGTACTTC.